This T cell receptor beta chain comes out of a study of graft-versus-host responses after intestinal transplantation. Findings and caveats of the study: The study associated peak circulating GvH clone levels with early post-transplant HvG declines.

The starting material, graft tissue, was processed to release intraepithelial and lamina propria lymphocytes. Looked up from germline, CDR1 is SGHRS and CDR2 is YFSETQ. The CDR3 loop spans 14 amino acids. The V and J ends lost 4 bases and 4 bases, in that order; junction bases with no gene match: 3. The data were produced by immunoSEQ multiplex PCR, yet TCRdb's version contains in-frame clones alone and is incomplete. The profile shows some 10,000 clones, just under 80% of them singletons. As concerns this clone: Its antigen is unknown.

The source is a human patient who received an intestinal transplant, so some T cells may come from the graft donor. The chain is built from TRBV5-1 and TRBJ1-4; 8 bases are shared with TRBD1. This material consisted of ileum tissue, taken less than 550 days after intestinal transplant. The DNA of the CDR3 is TGCGCCAGCAGCCCCGACAGGGGTAATGAAAAACTGTTTTTT. It codes for CASSPDRGNEKLFF. Complete variable domain (other parts from reference TRBV5-1 and TRBJ1-4): KAGVTQTPRYLIKTRGQQVTLSCSPISGHRSVSWYQQTPGQGLQFLFEYFSETQRNKGNFPGRFSGRQFSNSRSEMNVSTLELGDSALYLCASSPDRGNEKLFFGSGTQLSVL.